This T cell receptor (beta chain) was captured by sequencing in a study of OX40 agonist ivuxolimab in advanced cancers. The V gene's germline CDR1 is LNHDA and CDR2 SQIVND (reference sequence). V lost 0 bases and J 3 bases, leaving 12 bases between the germline ends. CDR3 size: 15 residues. This table comes from immunoSEQ multiplex PCR, and its TCRdb copy is limited to in-frame clones, with some not included. The profile covers about 59,000 clones, with around 90% appearing a single time and roughly 13% taken by the ten largest. This TCR derives from an adult with an advanced solid tumor such as melanoma, head and neck, liver or kidney cancer. The specimen was CD4+ or CD8+ T cells sorted from blood, collected in a trial of the OX40 agonist ivuxolimab. V gene TRBV19 combines with J gene TRBJ2-7; the D call may be TRBD1 or TRBD2 (5 bases each). The CDR3 DNA reads as TGTGCCAGTAGTATAGACAGGGACCCGTACTACGAGCAGTACTTC. It specifies CASSIDRDPYYEQYF.